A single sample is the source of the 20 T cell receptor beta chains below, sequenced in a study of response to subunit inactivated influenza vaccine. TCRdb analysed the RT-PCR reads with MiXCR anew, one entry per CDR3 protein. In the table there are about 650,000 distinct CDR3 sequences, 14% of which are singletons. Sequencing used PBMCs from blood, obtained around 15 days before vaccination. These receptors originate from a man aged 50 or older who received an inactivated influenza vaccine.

The CDR3 is CASSQDSLTSGRGDTQYF. The CDR3 DNA is TGCGCCAGCAGCCAAGATTCGCTGACTAGCGGGAGAGGAGATACGCAGTATTTT. The chain links TRBV4-3 to TRBJ2-3; 12 bases line up with TRBD2. The CDR3 totals 18 residues. With 0 bases clipped from V and 5 bases from J, the junction kept 9 bases outside the gene matches. Germline CDR1 is LGHNA and CDR2 is YSLEER.

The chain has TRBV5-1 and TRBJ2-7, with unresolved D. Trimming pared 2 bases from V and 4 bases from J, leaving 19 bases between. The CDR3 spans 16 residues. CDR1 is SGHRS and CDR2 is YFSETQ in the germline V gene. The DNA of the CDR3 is TGCGCCAGCAGCTTTACGGGCCAGGACCGTAATTACGAGCAGTACTTC. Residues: CASSFTGQDRNYEQYF.

CDR3 amino acids: CASSQTRMNTEAFF. CDR3 in DNA: TGTGCCAGCAGCCAGACGAGGATGAACACTGAAGCTTTCTTT. The gene calls are TRBV3-1 and TRBJ1-1; D remains ambiguous. Trimming pared 3 bases from V and 0 bases from J, leaving 8 bases between. The CDR3 has 14 residues. The germline V gene has CDR1 LGHDT and CDR2 YNNKEL (reference sequence).

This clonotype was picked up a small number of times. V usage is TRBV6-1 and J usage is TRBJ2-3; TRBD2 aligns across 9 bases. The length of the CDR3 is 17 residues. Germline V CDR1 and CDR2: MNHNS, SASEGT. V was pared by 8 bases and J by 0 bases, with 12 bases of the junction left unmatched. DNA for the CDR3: TGTGCCAGCCACTATAGCGGGAGCGTTTCTAGCACAGATACGCAGTATTTT. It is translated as CASHYSGSVSSTDTQYF.

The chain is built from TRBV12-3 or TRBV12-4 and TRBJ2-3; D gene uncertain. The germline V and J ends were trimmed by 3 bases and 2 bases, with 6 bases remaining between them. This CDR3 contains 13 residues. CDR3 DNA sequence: TGTGCCAGCAGTTTTACTCTCACAGATACGCAGTATTTT. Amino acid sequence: CASSFTLTDTQYF.

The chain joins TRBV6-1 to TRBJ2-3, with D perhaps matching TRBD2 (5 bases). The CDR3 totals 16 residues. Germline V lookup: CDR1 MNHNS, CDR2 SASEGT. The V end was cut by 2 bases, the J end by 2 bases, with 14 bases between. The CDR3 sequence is CASSELWSDYTDTQYF. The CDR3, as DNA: TGTGCCAGCAGTGAACTATGGAGCGACTACACAGATACGCAGTATTTT.

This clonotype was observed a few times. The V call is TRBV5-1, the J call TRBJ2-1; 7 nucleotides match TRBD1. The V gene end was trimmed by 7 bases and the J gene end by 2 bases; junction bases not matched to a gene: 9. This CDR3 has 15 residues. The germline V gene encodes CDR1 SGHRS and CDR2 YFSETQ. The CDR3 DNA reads TGCGCCAGCCAGAGGAGTACAGGGGCCTACAATGAGCAGTTCTTC. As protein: CASQRSTGAYNEQFF.

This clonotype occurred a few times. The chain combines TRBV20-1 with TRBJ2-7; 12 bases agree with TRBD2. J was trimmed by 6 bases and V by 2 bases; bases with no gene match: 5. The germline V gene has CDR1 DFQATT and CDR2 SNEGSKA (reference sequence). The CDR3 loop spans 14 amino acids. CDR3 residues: CSARYGLAGSEQYF. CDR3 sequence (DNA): TGCAGTGCTAGATATGGACTAGCGGGAAGCGAGCAGTACTTC.

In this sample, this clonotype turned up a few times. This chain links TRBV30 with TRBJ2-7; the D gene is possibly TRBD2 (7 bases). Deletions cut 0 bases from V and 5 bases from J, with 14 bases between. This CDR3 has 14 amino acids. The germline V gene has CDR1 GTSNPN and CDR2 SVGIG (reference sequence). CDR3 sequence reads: CAWSVKTGRDEQYF. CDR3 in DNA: TGTGCCTGGAGTGTTAAAACAGGGAGGGACGAGCAGTACTTC.

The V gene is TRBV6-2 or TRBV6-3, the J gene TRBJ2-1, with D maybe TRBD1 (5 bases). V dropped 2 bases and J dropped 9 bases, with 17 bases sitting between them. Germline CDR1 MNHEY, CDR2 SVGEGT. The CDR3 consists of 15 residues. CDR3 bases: TGTGCCAGCAGTTACGTGCAGGGTGGAAGTGGTGAGCAGTTCTTC. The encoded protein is CASSYVQGGSGEQFF.

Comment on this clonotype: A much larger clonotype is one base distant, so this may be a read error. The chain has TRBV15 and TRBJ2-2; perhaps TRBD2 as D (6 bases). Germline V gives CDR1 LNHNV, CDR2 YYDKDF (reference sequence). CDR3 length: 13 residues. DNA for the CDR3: TGTGCCACCAGTTATACGAACACCGGGGGGCTGTTTTTT. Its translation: CATSYTNTGGLFF.

The CDR3 sequence: CSVLDGYGYTF. The CDR3 bases are TGCAGCGTTTTAGATGGCTATGGCTACACCTTC. This sequence joins TRBV29-1 and TRBJ1-2; unclear D gene. Between the trimmed V and J ends, which lost 5 bases and 4 bases, there was a span of 8 bases. The CDR3 contains 11 residues. Germline CDR1 SQVTM, CDR2 ANQGSEA.

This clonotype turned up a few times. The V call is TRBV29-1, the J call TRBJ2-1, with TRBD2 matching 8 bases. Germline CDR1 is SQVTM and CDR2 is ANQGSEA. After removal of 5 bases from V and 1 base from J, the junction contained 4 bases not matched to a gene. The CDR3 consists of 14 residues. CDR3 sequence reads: CSVLVAGSYNEQFF. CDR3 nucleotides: TGCAGCGTTCTCGTAGCGGGGTCCTACAATGAGCAGTTCTTC.

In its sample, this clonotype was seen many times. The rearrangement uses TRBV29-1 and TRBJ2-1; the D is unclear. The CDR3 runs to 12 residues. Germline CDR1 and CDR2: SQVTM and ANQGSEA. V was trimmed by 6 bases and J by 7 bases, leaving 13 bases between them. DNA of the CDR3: TGCAGCGTCCGACTGGGAATGAATGAGCAGTTCTTC. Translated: CSVRLGMNEQFF.

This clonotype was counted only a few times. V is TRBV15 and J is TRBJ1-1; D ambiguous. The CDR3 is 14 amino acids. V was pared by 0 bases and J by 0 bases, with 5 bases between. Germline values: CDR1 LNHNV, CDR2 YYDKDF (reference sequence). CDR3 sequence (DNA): TGTGCCACCAGCAGAGATAAGGTGAACACTGAAGCTTTCTTT. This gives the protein CATSRDKVNTEAFF.

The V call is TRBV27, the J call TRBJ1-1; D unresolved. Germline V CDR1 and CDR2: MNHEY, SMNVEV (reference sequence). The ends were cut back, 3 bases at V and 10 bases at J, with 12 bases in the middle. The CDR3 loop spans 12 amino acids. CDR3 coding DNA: TGTGCCAGCAGTTTTGGCGGCAGGACAGCTTTCTTT. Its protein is CASSFGGRTAFF.

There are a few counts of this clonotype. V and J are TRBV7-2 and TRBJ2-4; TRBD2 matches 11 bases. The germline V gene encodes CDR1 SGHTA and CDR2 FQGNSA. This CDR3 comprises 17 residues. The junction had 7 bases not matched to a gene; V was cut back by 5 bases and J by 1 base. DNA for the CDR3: TGTGCCAGCAGCGTTAGCGGGGGGGCCTTGGCCAAAAACATTCAGTACTTC. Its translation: CASSVSGGALAKNIQYF.

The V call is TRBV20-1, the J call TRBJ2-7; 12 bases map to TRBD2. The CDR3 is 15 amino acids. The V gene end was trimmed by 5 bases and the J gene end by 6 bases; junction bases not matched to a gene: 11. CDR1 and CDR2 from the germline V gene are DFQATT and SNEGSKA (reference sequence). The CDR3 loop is CSAESSGRAGSEQYF. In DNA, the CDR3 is TGCAGTGCTGAATCTAGCGGGAGGGCCGGATCCGAGCAGTACTTC.

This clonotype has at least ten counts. CDR3 residues: CATSRDAGSRKRETQYF. The CDR3 DNA reads as TGTGCCACCAGCAGAGATGCCGGGTCACGAAAAAGAGAGACCCAGTACTTC. This chain connects TRBV15 to TRBJ2-5, with unresolved D. V was clipped by 0 bases and J by 4 bases, with 18 bases between them. This CDR3 comprises 17 residues. Germline lookup yields CDR1 LNHNV and CDR2 YYDKDF (reference sequence).

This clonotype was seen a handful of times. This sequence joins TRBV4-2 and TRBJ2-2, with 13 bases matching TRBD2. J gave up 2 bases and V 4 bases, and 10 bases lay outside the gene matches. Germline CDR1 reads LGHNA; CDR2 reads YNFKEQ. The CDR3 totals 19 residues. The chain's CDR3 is CASSRMWTSGGLNTGELFF. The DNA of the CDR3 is TGTGCCAGCAGCCGAATGTGGACTAGCGGGGGTCTTAACACCGGGGAGCTGTTTTTT.